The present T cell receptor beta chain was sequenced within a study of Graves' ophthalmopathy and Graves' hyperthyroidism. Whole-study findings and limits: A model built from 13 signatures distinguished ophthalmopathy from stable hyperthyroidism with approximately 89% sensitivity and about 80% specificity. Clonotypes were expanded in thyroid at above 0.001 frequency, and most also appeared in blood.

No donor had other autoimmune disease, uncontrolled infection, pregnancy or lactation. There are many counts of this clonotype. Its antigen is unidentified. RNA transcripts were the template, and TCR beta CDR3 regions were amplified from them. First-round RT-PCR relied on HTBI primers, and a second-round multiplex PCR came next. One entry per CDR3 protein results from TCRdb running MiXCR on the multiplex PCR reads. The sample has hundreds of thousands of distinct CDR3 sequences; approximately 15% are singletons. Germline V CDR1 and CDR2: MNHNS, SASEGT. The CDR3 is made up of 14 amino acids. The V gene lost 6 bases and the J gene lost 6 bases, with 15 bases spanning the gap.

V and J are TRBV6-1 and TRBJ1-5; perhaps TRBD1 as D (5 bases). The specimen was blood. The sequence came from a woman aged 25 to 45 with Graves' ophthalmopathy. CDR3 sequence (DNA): TGTGCCAGCAGACCCTCCTTCGGGGGTCAGCCCCAGCATTTT. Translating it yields CASRPSFGGQPQHF.